The rows below give T cell receptor beta chains drawn from one sample of a study of neurological immune-mediated disorders. TCRdb itself ran the 5' RACE reads through MiXCR, one entry per CDR3 protein. The profile covers more than 40,000 distinct CDR3 sequences, with about 2% appearing a single time and around 2.1% taken by the ten largest. The sample consisted of PBMCs. All receptors come from a woman between 35 and 50 years old with multiple sclerosis. Both conserved end residues are part of each CDR3. Size is stated as how often the clone was seen (once, few, many) or a class if it is expanded.

abundance	v_gene	j_gene	CDR3aa
many	TRBV20-1	TRBJ1-1	CSASRINTEAFF
many	TRBV5-1	TRBJ2-7	CASSFRGQDDEQYF
many	TRBV12-3/TRBV12-4	TRBJ2-7	CASSWGMEQYF
many	TRBV5-1	TRBJ1-1	CASSLQDMNTEAFF
many	TRBV24-1	TRBJ2-3	CATSDPGLTKTDTQYF
many	TRBV5-1	TRBJ1-5	CASRLNDGPQHF
many	TRBV3-1	TRBJ2-7	CASSLLHYEQYF
many	TRBV6-1	TRBJ2-6	CASSVRGDSGANVLTF
many	TRBV4-1	TRBJ2-3	CASSQKFPGQGSTDTQYF
many	TRBV7-2	TRBJ1-5	CASSPVARNNQPQHF
many	TRBV5-1	TRBJ2-3	CASSQTGSTDTQYF
many	TRBV20-1	TRBJ2-1	CSATGTGGWQFF
many	TRBV11-2	TRBJ2-7	CASSLYSDEQYF
many	TRBV10-2	TRBJ1-1	CASTQGQTEAFF
many	TRBV20-1	TRBJ1-5	CSASAYGTGYQPQHF
many	TRBV28	TRBJ1-2	CASSGPGRLTGARDGYTF